Presented here are 11 T cell receptor beta chains from one specimen sequenced in a study of blood T cell repertoires in COVID-19. The protocol was immunoSEQ multiplex PCR, while the TCRdb copy is restricted to in-frame clones and leaves out a portion. The table records roughly 200,000 clones, about 87% of them present only once. The source material was peripheral blood. Receptors originate from a man aged 65-85 years with acute or convalescent COVID-19.

The chain uses TRBV6-6 and TRBJ1-3; 9 bases are a match to TRBD1. The ends lost 2 bases at V and 5 bases at J; junction bases unmatched: 4. The CDR3 has 15 amino acids. The germline V gene has CDR1 MNHNY and CDR2 SVGAGI (reference sequence). CDR3 nucleotide sequence: TGTGCCAGCAGTTACGGACAGGGGTTTAGAAACACCATATATTTT. Residues: CASSYGQGFRNTIYF.

This clone turned up a few times. The rearrangement joins TRBV2 to TRBJ2-4; TRBD2 matches 11 bases. CDR1 and CDR2 (germline): SNHLY, FYNNEI. Trimming removed 6 bases from V and 1 base from J; junction bases left unmatched: 5. The CDR3 runs to 16 residues. The DNA for the CDR3 is TGTGCCAGCAGCGCCGCTAGCGGGAGGGCCAAAAACATTCAGTACTTC. This sequence encodes CASSAASGRAKNIQYF. Full variable domain (missing parts from reference TRBV2 and TRBJ2-4): EPEVTQTPSHQVTQMGQEVILRCVPISNHLYFYWYRQILGQKVEFLVSFYNNEISEKSEIFDDQFSVERPDGSNFTLKIRSTKLEDSAMYFCASSAASGRAKNIQYFGAGTRLSVL.

V usage is TRBV2 and J usage is TRBJ2-7; TRBD1 matches 11 bases. Germline V gene lookup returns CDR1 SNHLY and CDR2 FYNNEI. The trim removed 6 bases at V and 6 bases at J, leaving 13 bases unmatched. There are 16 residues in the CDR3. The CDR3: CASRAWTGGSVSEQYF. The CDR3, as DNA: TGTGCCAGCAGGGCCTGGACAGGGGGCTCGGTCAGCGAGCAGTACTTC.

The CDR3 nucleotides read TGTGCCAGCAGCGTAGATCAGGGGCCTGGAAACACCATATATTTT. As protein: CASSVDQGPGNTIYF. The chain has TRBV9 and TRBJ1-3; weak D call: TRBD1 (6 bases). The germline gives CDR1 SGDLS, CDR2 YYNGEE. V was shortened by 0 bases and J by 2 bases, with 9 bases between the two germline ends. The CDR3 has 15 residues.

This chain links TRBV6-1 with TRBJ1-6; D perhaps matches TRBD1 (6 bases). This CDR3 spans 15 amino acids. V gave up 0 bases and J gave up 9 bases, with 12 bases separating them. Per the germline V gene, CDR1 is MNHNS and CDR2 is SASEGT. The CDR3 sequence: CASSEAGGTGSPLHF. In nucleotides, the CDR3 is TGTGCCAGCAGTGAAGCAGGGGGAACGGGTTCACCCCTCCACTTT.

The chain combines TRBV5-5 with TRBJ2-3, with 9 bases lining up with TRBD1. Germline V gene lookup returns CDR1 SGHKS and CDR2 YYEKEE (reference sequence). J gave up 0 bases and V 2 bases, and 4 bases lay outside the gene matches. The CDR3 is 16 amino acids. This chain's CDR3 is CASSLGTGYSTDTQYF. CDR3 sequence (DNA): TGTGCCAGCAGCTTAGGGACAGGGTATAGCACAGATACGCAGTATTTT.

The chain uses TRBV6-5 and TRBJ2-7, with 10 bases matching TRBD1. The germline gives CDR1 MNHEY, CDR2 SVGAGI. The V and J ends lost 6 bases and 4 bases, in that order; junction bases with no gene match: 9. The CDR3 extends over 15 amino acids. As DNA, the CDR3 is TGTGCCAGCAGGGCCGGGACAGGGGACCCTTACGAGCAGTACTTC. It encodes CASRAGTGDPYEQYF.

V gene TRBV4-2 combines with J gene TRBJ1-3, with 7 bases matching TRBD1. Germline CDR1 LGHNA, CDR2 YNFKEQ. Losses at the gene ends were 3 bases for V and 1 base for J; bases not matched to a gene: 3. The CDR3 spans 15 residues. The CDR3 loop reads CASSHPQGSGNTIYF. The CDR3 DNA is TGTGCCAGCAGCCACCCACAGGGGTCTGGAAACACCATATATTTT.

This clone was observed a single time. The chain recombines TRBV7-2 with TRBJ1-3; TRBD1 might be the D (6 bases). Germline CDR1 SGHTA, CDR2 FQGNSA. There are 15 residues in the CDR3. Trimming removed 4 bases at V and 3 bases at J, with 13 bases between. CDR3 protein: CASSSIRGLGNTIYF. The CDR3 DNA reads TGTGCCAGCAGCTCCATCAGGGGCCTTGGAAACACCATATATTTT.

The sample holds a few counts of this clone. V and J are TRBV6-2 or TRBV6-3 and TRBJ2-7, with TRBD1 as a possible D gene (6 bases). V was shortened by 2 bases and J by 3 bases, with 11 bases between the two germline ends. Germline CDR1 MNHEY, CDR2 SVGEGT. There are 14 residues in the CDR3. In nucleotides, the CDR3 is TGTGCCAGCAGTTACCCGGGCAGGGGCTACGAGCAGTACTTC. Protein product: CASSYPGRGYEQYF.

This clone occurred once. The chain carries TRBV28 and TRBJ1-2; 7 nucleotides line up with TRBD1. V trimming: 5 bases; J trimming: 4 bases; junction bases outside the gene matches: 7. The CDR3 spans 14 residues. Germline CDR1 and CDR2: MDHEN and SYDVKM. CDR3 residues: CASSTGQLSYGYTF. CDR3 nucleotides: TGTGCCAGCAGTACGGGACAGCTCAGCTATGGCTACACCTTC.